These 29 T cell receptor beta chains were all obtained from the same sample, sequenced in a study of T-cell reconstitution after alpha-beta-depleted transplantation in children. The authors prepared the TCRbeta library with unique molecular identifiers. Via MiXCR, TCRdb re-called the PCR reads, giving one row per CDR3 protein. The data show fewer than 550,000 distinct CDR3 sequences, with roughly 11% seen just once and 14% held by the top ten. Sequences were derived from PBMCs, mostly from graft donor cells, sampled 180 days after TCRalphabeta/CD19-depleted stem cell transplant. All receptors derive from a female patient aged 2-15 years who had a stem cell transplant for aplastic anemia, so the T cells may come from the graft donor.

V and J are TRBV20-1 and TRBJ2-7, with 8 positions matching TRBD2. Germline values: CDR1 DFQATT, CDR2 SNEGSKA (reference sequence). The CDR3 runs to 15 residues. V shed 0 bases and J 0 bases; nucleotides not matched to a gene: 4. CDR3 sequence: CSARDLAGGSYEQYV. DNA for the CDR3: TGCAGTGCTAGAGATCTGGCGGGAGGCTCCTACGAGCAGTACGTC.

The chain links TRBV11-2 to TRBJ2-3; TRBD1 aligns across 8 bases. J was trimmed by 8 bases and V by 6 bases; bases with no gene match: 4. This CDR3 is 12 amino acids long. Germline CDR1 reads SGHAT; CDR2 reads FQNNGV. The CDR3 DNA sequence: TGTGCCAGCAGACGCACAGGGGGTACGCAGTATTTT. As protein: CASRRTGGTQYF.

This chain uses TRBV7-2 with TRBJ2-3; 7 positions match TRBD1. This CDR3 is built from 17 residues. Germline CDR1 is SGHTA and CDR2 is FQGNSA. V lost 2 bases, J lost 3 bases, and 11 bases stayed unmatched. Written as DNA, the CDR3 is TGTGCCAGCAGCTTACCCGGGACATTCAGGGGGACAGATACGCAGTATTTT. This sequence encodes CASSLPGTFRGTDTQYF.

This clonotype showed up just a few times. J is TRBJ1-4 and V is TRBV28; 7 positions match TRBD1. Trimming took 3 bases from V and 3 from J; bases not matched to a gene: 4. Germline CDR1 and CDR2: MDHEN and SYDVKM. The CDR3 runs to 15 residues. CDR3 residues: CASSFDREANEKLFF. DNA of the CDR3: TGTGCCAGCAGTTTTGACAGGGAGGCTAATGAAAAACTGTTTTTT.

This clonotype was seen at least ten times. This chain joins TRBV11-2 and TRBJ1-1; tentatively, D is TRBD1 (5 bases). Germline V gene data show CDR1 as SGHAT and CDR2 as FQNNGV. CDR3 length: 15 residues. Trimming shortened V by 0 bases and J by 2 bases, and 10 bases separated the two germline ends. The CDR3 is CASSLDLRDNTEAFF. CDR3 bases: TGTGCCAGCAGCTTAGATCTCAGGGATAACACTGAAGCTTTCTTT.

As to this clonotype: The junction shows a germline mismatch at one end, possibly a read error. The rearrangement uses TRBV12-3 or TRBV12-4 and TRBJ1-5; the D gene is possibly TRBD1 (5 bases). This CDR3 contains 12 residues. The CDR3 bases are TGTGCCAGCAGTTTATCAGGGAAGCCTCAGCATTTT. Protein sequence: CASSLSGKPQHF.

V and J are TRBV18 and TRBJ2-7; D is undetermined. The V end lost 5 bases, the J end lost 0 bases, and 8 bases lay between the germline ends. From germline, CDR1 is KGHSH and CDR2 LQKENI. The CDR3 length is 13 residues. This chain's CDR3 is CASSRAHSYEQYV. The CDR3 DNA follows: TGTGCCAGCTCAAGGGCCCACTCCTACGAGCAGTACGTC.

This rearrangement joins TRBV5-6 to TRBJ2-1; 10 bases line up with TRBD2. Germline V lookup: CDR1 SGHDT, CDR2 YYEEEE. The CDR3 contains 16 residues. V lost 4 bases to trimming and J lost 2 bases; unmatched junction nucleotides: 6. CDR3 in DNA: TGTGCCAGCAGCCGGGCGGGACTAGCGACCTACAATGAGCAGTTCTTC. Its protein is CASSRAGLATYNEQFF.

This clonotype has at least ten counts. The J gene is TRBJ2-1, the V gene TRBV24-1, with TRBD2 identical over 14 bases. This CDR3 is 18 amino acids long. Losses at the gene ends were 4 bases for V and 6 bases for J; bases not matched to a gene: 10. Germline-derived CDR1 and CDR2 are KGHDR and SFDVKD. Here the CDR3 reads CATSDPSPGLAGVNEQFF. In DNA, the CDR3 is TGTGCCACCAGTGACCCGAGTCCGGGACTAGCGGGAGTCAATGAGCAGTTCTTC.

This chain connects TRBV5-6 to TRBJ2-7; 7 positions agree with TRBD1. This CDR3 spans 13 amino acids. Germline-derived CDR1 and CDR2 are SGHDT and YYEEEE. The CDR3 is CGSSFGTERRQYV. DNA of the CDR3: TGTGGCAGCAGCTTTGGGACAGAAAGGAGGCAGTACGTC.

This clonotype appeared many times. The gene calls are TRBV20-1 and TRBJ2-6; no clear D gene. V lost 1 base and J lost 0, with 4 bases in between. The germline V gene has CDR1 DFQATT and CDR2 SNEGSKA (reference sequence). The CDR3 length is 14 residues. The CDR3, as DNA: TGCAGTGCTAGAGCCCGCTCTGGGGCCAACGTCCTGACTTTC. It encodes CSARARSGANVLTF.

The sample holds a few counts of this clonotype. This chain connects TRBV20-1 to TRBJ1-5; no clear D. The germline V and J ends were trimmed by 0 bases and 1 base, with 4 bases remaining between them. CDR3 size: 13 residues. Per the germline V gene, CDR1 is DFQATT and CDR2 is SNEGSKA (reference sequence). The CDR3 DNA follows: TGCAGTGCTAGAGAAAAAAGCAATCAGCCCCAGCATTTT. Amino acids: CSAREKSNQPQHF.

This clonotype has a count of ten or more. The chain has TRBV12-3 or TRBV12-4 and TRBJ1-1; D not resolved. CDR3 length: 15 residues. Trimming pared 5 bases from V and 1 base from J, leaving 14 bases between. DNA of the CDR3: TGTGCCAGCAGTCCTCCTGAGGGCGGGAACACTGAAGCTTTCTTT. This gives the protein CASSPPEGGNTEAFF.

This chain connects TRBV10-3 to TRBJ2-1; 9 nucleotides align to TRBD2. J lost 6 bases, V lost 3 bases, and 3 bases had no gene match. This CDR3 is 14 amino acids long. Germline V CDR1 and CDR2: ENHRY, SYGVKD. The CDR3 protein is CAISDSSGINEQFF. The DNA for the CDR3 is TGTGCCATCAGTGATTCTAGCGGGATCAATGAGCAGTTCTTC.

Concerning this clonotype: Possible read error: a much larger clone is one base away. J is TRBJ2-5 and V is TRBV12-3 or TRBV12-4, with 12 bases fitting TRBD2. CDR3 length: 15 amino acids. CDR3 nucleotides: TGTGCCAGCAGTCGACTAGCGGGAGTCCTAAAGACCCCGTACTTC. This sequence encodes CASSRLAGVLKTPYF.

The sample holds a few counts of this clonotype. The chain links TRBV25-1 to TRBJ2-1; no definite D call. Between the trimmed V and J ends, which lost 6 bases and 0 bases, there was a span of 18 bases. Germline V gene lookup returns CDR1 MGHDK and CDR2 SYGVNS. The CDR3 length is 17 residues. CDR3 in DNA: TGTGCCAGCAGCACCAATCGGACCCTTAGCTCCTACAATGAGCAGTTCTTC. Protein sequence: CASSTNRTLSSYNEQFF.

This chain joins TRBV5-1 and TRBJ2-2, with D unclear. The CDR3 runs 14 residues. Germline-derived CDR1 and CDR2 are SGHRS and YFSETQ. V shed 2 bases and J shed 0 bases, with 5 bases lying between them. The CDR3 DNA sequence: TGCGCCAGCAGCTTCAGAGCGAACACCGGGGAGCTGTTTTTT. As protein: CASSFRANTGELFF.

The rearrangement links TRBV12-3 or TRBV12-4 to TRBJ1-1; TRBD1 agrees at 7 bases. The CDR3 spans 17 residues. V trimming: 6 bases; J trimming: 3 bases; junction bases outside the gene matches: 16. This CDR3 reads CASSRLWDSVSYTEAFF. CDR3 nucleotides: TGTGCCAGCAGCCGTCTTTGGGACAGTGTCTCGTACACTGAAGCTTTCTTT.

This chain joins TRBV28 and TRBJ2-5, with 7 bases identical to TRBD2. The CDR3 contains 12 residues. Trimming cost V 8 bases and J 4 bases; bases outside gene matches: 4. CDR1 and CDR2 from the germline V gene are MDHEN and SYDVKM. CDR3 region: CASGSGIETQYF. The CDR3 bases are TGTGCCAGCGGGAGCGGGATAGAGACCCAGTACTTC.

This clonotype showed up just a few times. V and J are TRBV7-2 and TRBJ1-2; D uncertain. The CDR3 length is 14 residues. Germline CDR1 and CDR2: SGHTA and FQGNSA. V lost 5 bases and J lost 4, with 14 bases in between. This CDR3 reads CASSRAGIPYGYTF. The CDR3 bases are TGTGCCAGCAGCCGAGCCGGGATCCCCTATGGCTACACCTTC.

The sample holds a few counts of this clonotype. The genes are TRBV7-9 and TRBJ2-7, with D unclear. The germline CDR1 and CDR2 sequences are SEHNR and FQNEAQ (reference sequence). This CDR3 region has 14 residues. The V end lost 2 bases, the J end lost 2 bases, and 10 bases lay between the germline ends. Here the CDR3 DNA reads TGTGCCAGCAGCTTATTGGACGGTGCCTACGAGCAGTACGTC. Protein sequence: CASSLLDGAYEQYV.

This clonotype was detected ten times or more. The V and J genes are TRBV7-8 and TRBJ2-1; unclear D gene. This CDR3 has 16 amino acids. V lost 3 bases and J lost 0, with 12 bases in between. The germline CDR1 and CDR2 sequences are SGHVS and FQNEAQ. The CDR3 sequence is CASSFLGSGSYNEQFF. The CDR3 DNA follows: TGTGCCAGCAGCTTTTTAGGGTCGGGCTCCTACAATGAGCAGTTCTTC. The full variable domain, in which reference TRBV7-8 and TRBJ2-1 provide the parts outside the CDR3, is GAGVSQSPRYKVAKRGQDVALRCDPISGHVSLFWYQQALGQGPEFLTYFQNEAQLDKSGLPSDRFFAERPEGSVSTLKIQRTQQEDSAVYLCASSFLGSGSYNEQFFGPGTRLTVL.

V usage is TRBV27 and J usage is TRBJ2-1; D gene ambiguous. This CDR3 region has 13 residues. V lost 6 bases and J lost 6, with 12 bases in between. Germline CDR1 reads MNHEY; CDR2 reads SMNVEV (reference sequence). The CDR3 bases are TGTGCCAGCAGACAGACCCAGGCCAATGAGCAGTTCTTC. It is translated as CASRQTQANEQFF.

This clonotype was counted between two and nine times. The chain recombines TRBV5-1 with TRBJ2-3, with 7 nucleotides matching TRBD1. V was clipped by 2 bases and J by 2 bases; unmatched bases: 8. Per the germline V gene, CDR1 is SGHRS and CDR2 is YFSETQ. CDR3 length: 16 amino acids. The CDR3 DNA follows: TGCGCCAGCAGCTTACGGGACAGTTTTTACACAGATACGCAGTATTTT. Translation gives CASSLRDSFYTDTQYF.

The CDR3 loop is CASSLARERAQYF. CDR3 in DNA: TGTGCCAGCAGCTTAGCCAGGGAACGCGCGCAGTACTTC. The V gene is TRBV7-2, the J gene TRBJ2-7; possible D gene TRBD1, 5 bases. Germline V CDR1 and CDR2: SGHTA, FQGNSA. The CDR3 is made up of 13 amino acids. V lost 0 bases to trimming and J lost 9 bases, with 12 bases between them.

This chain uses TRBV20-1 with TRBJ1-5; TRBD1 agrees at 9 bases. Germline loops: CDR1 DFQATT, CDR2 SNEGSKA (reference sequence). The CDR3 runs 14 residues. Trimming took 6 bases from V and 1 from J; bases not matched to a gene: 4. The chain's CDR3 is CSAQTGGSNQPQHF. Here the CDR3 DNA reads TGCAGTGCCCAGACAGGGGGAAGCAATCAGCCCCAGCATTTT.

This clonotype was seen repeatedly, ten times or more. The J gene is TRBJ2-6, the V gene TRBV11-2, with 8 bases aligning to TRBD1. The CDR3 covers 15 residues. The germline CDR1 and CDR2 sequences are SGHAT and FQNNGV. Trimming cost V 3 bases and J 6 bases; bases outside gene matches: 4. The CDR3 is CASSFQGAQANVLTF. DNA of the CDR3: TGTGCCAGCAGCTTTCAGGGGGCACAGGCCAACGTCCTGACTTTC.

This chain uses TRBV6-2 or TRBV6-3 with TRBJ2-1; D is possibly TRBD1 or TRBD2 (5 bases each). V lost 7 bases to trimming and J lost 8 bases, with 15 bases between them. Germline CDR1 MNHEY, CDR2 SVGEGT. The CDR3 is 13 residues long. The CDR3 sequence is CASTSGTLHEQFF. The CDR3 nucleotides read TGTGCCAGCACCTCCGGGACCCTCCATGAGCAGTTCTTC.

This clonotype was seen a handful of times. The rearrangement uses TRBV18 and TRBJ2-7; weak D call: TRBD1 (6 bases). Germline values: CDR1 KGHSH, CDR2 LQKENI. Trimming took off 4 bases at V and 5 bases at J, with 18 bases between the two ends. This CDR3 region has 15 residues. The CDR3 reads CASSLRLQGPNEQYV. The CDR3 DNA follows: TGTGCCAGCTCACTACGTCTACAGGGCCCCAACGAGCAGTACGTC.